This entry is about one T cell receptor (beta chain). The CDR3 length is 12 residues. From germline, CDR1 is SEHNR and CDR2 FQNEAQ (reference sequence). Trimming cost V 6 bases and J 7 bases; bases outside gene matches: 5. This record belongs to a study of blood T cell repertoires in COVID-19. Study-level background: Sources were T cells, B-cell-depleted T cells, or PBMCs; the material itself was cDNA or gDNA.

The repertoire was sequenced with immunoSEQ multiplex PCR; TCRdb's copy has only in-frame clones and lacks some. The sample lists about 240,000 clones, approximately 80% occurring once. Sample: peripheral blood. This receptor was taken from a young woman with acute or convalescent COVID-19. V and J are TRBV7-9 and TRBJ1-1, with 7 bases identical to TRBD1. The CDR3 coding sequence is TGTGCCAGCAGGCAAGGACAGGATGAAGCTTTCTTT. This codes for CASRQGQDEAFF.